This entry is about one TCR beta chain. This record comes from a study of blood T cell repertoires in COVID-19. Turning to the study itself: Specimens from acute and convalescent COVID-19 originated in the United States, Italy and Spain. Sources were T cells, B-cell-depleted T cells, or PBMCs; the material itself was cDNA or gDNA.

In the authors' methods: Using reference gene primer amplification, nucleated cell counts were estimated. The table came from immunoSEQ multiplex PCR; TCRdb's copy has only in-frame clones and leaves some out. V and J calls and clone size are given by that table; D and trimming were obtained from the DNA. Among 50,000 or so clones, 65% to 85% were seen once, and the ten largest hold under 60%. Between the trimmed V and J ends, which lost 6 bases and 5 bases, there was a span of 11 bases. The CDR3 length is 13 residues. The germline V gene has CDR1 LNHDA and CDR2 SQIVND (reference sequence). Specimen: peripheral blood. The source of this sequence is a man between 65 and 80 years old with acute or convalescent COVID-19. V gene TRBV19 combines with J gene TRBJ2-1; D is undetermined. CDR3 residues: CASSLASNNEQFF. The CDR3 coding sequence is TGTGCCAGTAGCCTTGCTAGTAACAATGAGCAGTTCTTC.